This is a list of T cell receptor beta chains from one sample in a study of blood T cell repertoires in COVID-19. Method: immunoSEQ multiplex PCR; TCRdb's copy keeps in-frame clones and lacks some. Of about 130,000 clones listed, 75% to 90% are singletons. Sequencing was done on a sample of peripheral blood. These receptors all come from a man aged 55-75 years with COVID-19, enrolled during active disease. The CDR3 runs from the conserved cysteine through the conserved F or W. The D gene is left open where the match is weak. Clone size is stated in some rows and not others, as once, few, many or a class when expanded.

D,J,size,V,DNA,CDR3
-,TRBJ1-2,-,TRBV18,TGTGCCAGCTCACCATCACAGGTCGGAACTTCTAACTATGGCTACACCTTC,CASSPSQVGTSNYGYTF
TRBD1,TRBJ1-1,-,TRBV4-1,TGCGCCAGCAGCTACACAACAGGGGCGTACACTGAAGCTTTCTTT,CASSYTTGAYTEAFF
-,TRBJ1-5,-,TRBV3-1/TRBV3-2,TGTGCCAGCAGCCAATTAAGCGGCGATCAGCCCCAGCATTTT,CASSQLSGDQPQHF
-,TRBJ2-1,-,TRBV19,TGTGCCAGTAGTATAGAGGTGGCGGCAGGGGAGTTGTTCTTC,CASSIEVAAGELFF
-,TRBJ1-2,-,TRBV10-3,TGTGCCATCAGTGAGTCCTACAGGGTCTCTAACTATGGCTACACCTTC,CAISESYRVSNYGYTF
TRBD2,TRBJ2-2,-,TRBV27,TGTGCCAGCAGGCCGGGACTAGCCCCCGGGGAGCTGTTTTTT,CASRPGLAPGELFF
-,TRBJ2-2,-,TRBV10-1,TGCGCCAGCAGCCACGACCGGGGAGGGGAGCTGTTTTTT,CASSHDRGGELFF
TRBD1,TRBJ1-5,-,TRBV18,TGTGCCAGCTCAACGCGGACAGGGGGAAATCAGCCCCAGCATTTT,CASSTRTGGNQPQHF
-,TRBJ1-1,few,TRBV29-1,TGCAGCGTGGGGACTTATTCGAACACTGAAGCTTTCTTT,CSVGTYSNTEAFF
-,TRBJ1-4,-,TRBV6-1,TGTGCCAGCAGTGAAGGAGCCCATTTTCAATATGAAAAACTGTTTTTT,CASSEGAHFQYEKLFF
TRBD2,TRBJ2-2,-,TRBV5-4,TGTGCCAGCAGCCCTAGCGGGGGGTACGCCGGGGAGCTGTTTTTT,CASSPSGGYAGELFF
-,TRBJ1-6,-,TRBV6-5,TGTGCCAGCAGCCTAGCGGGGAGGGGGGTTTCACCCCTCCACTTT,CASSLAGRGVSPLHF
-,TRBJ1-3,-,TRBV3-1/TRBV3-2,TGTGCCAGCAGTGAGTCCTCTGGAAACACCATATATTTT,CASSESSGNTIYF
-,TRBJ1-1,-,TRBV7-6,TGTGCCAGCAGCTTAGCCTCCGGGACACCGAACACTGAAGCTTTCTTT,CASSLASGTPNTEAFF
-,TRBJ1-1,-,TRBV7-9,TGTGCCAGCAGCCTCTCTAGCACTGAAGCTTTCTTT,CASSLSSTEAFF
-,TRBJ1-3,-,TRBV6-5,TGTGCCAGCAGACAAACGACAGCATCTGGAAACACCATATATTTT,CASRQTTASGNTIYF
TRBD1,TRBJ1-6,few,TRBV2,TGTGCCAGCAGTGAAGCGACAGGGGGCAATTCACCCCTCCACTTT,CASSEATGGNSPLHF
-,TRBJ1-2,-,TRBV12-3/TRBV12-4,TGTGCCAGCAGTTTGAGCCTGAAGGAGGGCTACACCTTC,CASSLSLKEGYTF
-,TRBJ1-5,-,TRBV6-2/TRBV6-3,TGTGCCAGCAGTTCCGACAGTAGTAGCAATCAGCCCCAGCATTTT,CASSSDSSSNQPQHF
TRBD1,TRBJ1-1,-,TRBV15,TGTGCCACCAGCCGGGGTGGGACAGTGAACACTGAAGCTTTCTTT,CATSRGGTVNTEAFF
TRBD2,TRBJ2-1,-,TRBV5-1,TGCGCCAGCAGCTTGGTTTCGGGGGGGTTCGGCAATGAGCAGTTCTTC,CASSLVSGGFGNEQFF
TRBD2,TRBJ2-1,-,TRBV3-1/TRBV3-2,TGTGCCAGCAGCCAAACAAGCGGGGGTGGGAATGAGCAGTTCTTC,CASSQTSGGGNEQFF
-,TRBJ1-1,-,TRBV3-1/TRBV3-2,TGTGCCAGCAGCCTCCAAAGAGGACTAACTGAAGCTTTCTTT,CASSLQRGLTEAFF
-,TRBJ2-3,-,TRBV4-3,TGCGCCAGCAGCCAAGGGGACTCCCAGAACTTT,CASSQGDSQNF
-,TRBJ2-7,-,TRBV11-2,TGTGCCAGCAGCTCTACGTCGTACCCCTACGAGCAGTACTTC,CASSSTSYPYEQYF
TRBD1,TRBJ1-4,-,TRBV7-8,TGTGCCAGCAGCTCGGGACAGGGGAGAGATGAAAAACTGTTTTTT,CASSSGQGRDEKLFF
-,TRBJ2-1,once,TRBV19,TGTGCCAGTAGTATGATGAGCGGCTACAATGAGCAGTTCTTC,CASSMMSGYNEQFF
-,TRBJ2-7,once,TRBV11-2,TGTGCCAGCAGCATCTTATACGAGCAGTACTTC,CASSILYEQYF
-,TRBJ1-1,-,TRBV10-3,TGTGCCATCAGTGGGGGTCGGGGGACTGAAGCTTTCTTT,CAISGGRGTEAFF